What follows is one T cell receptor beta chain and its context. The sample contains more than one DNA sequence encoding this CDR3. Method: immunoSEQ multiplex PCR; TCRdb's copy keeps in-frame clones and lacks some. The sample has roughly 80,000 clones, 93% seen once. These data belong to a study of T cell changes during pregnancy in multiple sclerosis. Germline CDR1 is SEHNR and CDR2 is FQNEAQ (reference sequence). V gave up 5 bases and J gave up 3 bases; unmatched junction bases: 3. CDR3 length: 13 residues. This clonotype was sampled from a female donor with multiple sclerosis, enrolled in a pregnancy study. The V and J genes are TRBV7-9 and TRBJ1-2; 7 nucleotides align to TRBD1. Sequencing used peripheral blood, obtained in the second trimester of pregnancy. The CDR3: CASSTGVYYGYTF. For the CDR3, the DNA is TGTGCCAGCAGCACAGGGGTCTACTATGGCTACACCTTC.